This T cell receptor beta chain stems from a study of blood T cell repertoires in COVID-19. Assignment of participants to cohorts was predicated upon participant-reported clinical history. As handled by the study authors: Nucleated cell counts were estimated from reference gene primer amplification. Data came from immunoSEQ multiplex PCR; TCRdb stores just in-frame clones and leaves some out. D and trimming come from the DNA, and the V and J calls and clone size come from that table. The data show 250,000 to 350,000 clones, around nine tenths seen once. Looked up from germline, CDR1 is SGHTA and CDR2 is FQGTGA. V lost 5 bases and J lost 5; bases outside the gene matches: 8. This CDR3 comprises 16 residues.

The TCR comes from a woman aged 40-49 years who had recovered from COVID-19. Sequencing was performed on PBMCs or T cells enriched from blood (not recorded which). The chain combines TRBV7-3 with TRBJ2-1, with 11 positions matching TRBD2. The CDR3 DNA sequence: TGTGCCAGCAGCCACCTGGGACTAGCGGCCGACAATGAGCAGTTCTTC. It encodes CASSHLGLAADNEQFF.